This TCR beta chain was identified during a study of siplizumab effects on memory and regulatory T cells. The protocol was immunoSEQ multiplex PCR, while the TCRdb copy is restricted to in-frame clones and leaves out a portion. This repertoire shows 55,000 to 70,000 clones, over 90% found once; its top ten account for about two fifths. This CDR3 spans 16 amino acids. J was trimmed by 2 bases and V by 5 bases; bases with no gene match: 9. Germline CDR1 is MNHEY and CDR2 is SMNVEV (reference sequence). Study-wide findings and caveats: In siplizumab conditions, mappable alloreactive CD4+ clones averaged around 69% Treg-derived, against around 30% in controls.

For this clone: Its antigen remains unknown.

The material sequenced was CD8+ T cells sorted from blood. This chain joins TRBV27 and TRBJ1-5, with 7 bases identical to TRBD1. The TCR sequence derives from a human donor in good health. This CDR3 reads CASSPTTGLGNQPQHF. The CDR3 coding sequence is TGTGCCAGCAGTCCAACGACAGGGCTGGGCAATCAGCCCCAGCATTTT.